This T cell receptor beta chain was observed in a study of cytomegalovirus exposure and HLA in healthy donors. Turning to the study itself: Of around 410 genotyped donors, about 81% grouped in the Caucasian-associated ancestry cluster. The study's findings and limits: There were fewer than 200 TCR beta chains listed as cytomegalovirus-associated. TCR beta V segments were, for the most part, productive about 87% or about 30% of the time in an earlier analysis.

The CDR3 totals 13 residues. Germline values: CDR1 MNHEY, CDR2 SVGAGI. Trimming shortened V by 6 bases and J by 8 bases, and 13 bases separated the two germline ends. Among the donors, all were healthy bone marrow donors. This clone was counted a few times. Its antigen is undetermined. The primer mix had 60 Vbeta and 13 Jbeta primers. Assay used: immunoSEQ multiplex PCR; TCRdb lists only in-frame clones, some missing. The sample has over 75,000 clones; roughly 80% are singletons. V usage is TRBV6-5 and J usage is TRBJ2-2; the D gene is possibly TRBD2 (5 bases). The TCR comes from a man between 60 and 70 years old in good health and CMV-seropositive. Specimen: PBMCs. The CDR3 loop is CASRDWNRGELFF. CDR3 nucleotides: TGTGCCAGCAGGGACTGGAATCGGGGGGAGCTGTTTTTT.